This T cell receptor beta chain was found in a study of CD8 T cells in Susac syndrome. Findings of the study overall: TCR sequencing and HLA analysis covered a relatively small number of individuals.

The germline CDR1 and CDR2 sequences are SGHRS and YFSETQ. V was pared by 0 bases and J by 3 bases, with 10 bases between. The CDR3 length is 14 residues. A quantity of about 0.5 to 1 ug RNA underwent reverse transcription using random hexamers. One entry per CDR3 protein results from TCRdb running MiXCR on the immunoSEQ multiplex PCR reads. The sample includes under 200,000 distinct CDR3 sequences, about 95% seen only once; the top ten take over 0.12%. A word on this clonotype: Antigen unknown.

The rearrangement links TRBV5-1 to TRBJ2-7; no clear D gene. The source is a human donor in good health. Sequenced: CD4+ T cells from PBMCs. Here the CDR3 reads CASSLERVDYEQYF. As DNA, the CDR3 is TGCGCCAGCAGCTTGGAACGAGTAGACTACGAGCAGTACTTC. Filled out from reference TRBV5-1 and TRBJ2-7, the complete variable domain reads KAGVTQTPRYLIKTRGQQVTLSCSPISGHRSVSWYQQTPGQGLQFLFEYFSETQRNKGNFPGRFSGRQFSNSRSEMNVSTLELGDSALYLCASSLERVDYEQYFGPGTRLTVT.